This TCR beta chain was found in a study of T-cell reconstitution after alpha-beta-depleted transplantation in children. TCRbeta library construction was performed incorporating unique molecular identifiers. MiXCR was run by TCRdb on the PCR reads, yielding one entry per CDR3 protein. The sample gives almost 250,000 distinct CDR3 sequences, about 23% of which show up once; 2.6% is in the top ten. Regarding this clonotype: Its specificity is not known.

General study findings and limits: The authors attributed T-cell counts and diversity one year after transplant mostly to newly produced T cells.

The CDR3 totals 14 residues. Germline V gene data show CDR1 as DFQATT and CDR2 as SNEGSKA (reference sequence). V lost 5 bases, J lost 6 bases, and 6 bases stayed unmatched. The chain carries TRBV20-1 and TRBJ1-4; 10 bases agree with TRBD1. This receptor was identified in a girl aged 2 to 10 with Fanconi anemia, due to receive a stem cell transplant. This material consisted of PBMCs, taken before TCRalphabeta/CD19-depleted stem cell transplant. DNA for the CDR3: TGCAGTGCTGAGAGGGGACAGGGGTATGAAAAACTGTTTTTT. Amino acid sequence: CSAERGQGYEKLFF.